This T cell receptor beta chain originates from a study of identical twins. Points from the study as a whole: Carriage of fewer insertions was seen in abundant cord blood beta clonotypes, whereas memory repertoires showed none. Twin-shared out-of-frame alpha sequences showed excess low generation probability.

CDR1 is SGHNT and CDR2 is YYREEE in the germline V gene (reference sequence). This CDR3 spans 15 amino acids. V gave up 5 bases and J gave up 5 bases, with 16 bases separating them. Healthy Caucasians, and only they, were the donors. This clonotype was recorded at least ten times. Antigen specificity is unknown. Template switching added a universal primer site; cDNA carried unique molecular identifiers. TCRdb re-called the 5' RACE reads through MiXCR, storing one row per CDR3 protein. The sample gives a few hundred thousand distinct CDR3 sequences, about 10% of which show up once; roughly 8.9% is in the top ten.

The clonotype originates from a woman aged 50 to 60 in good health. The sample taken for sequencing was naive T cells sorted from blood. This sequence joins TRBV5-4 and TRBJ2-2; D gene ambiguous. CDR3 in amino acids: CASSHDGVGTGELFF. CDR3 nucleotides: TGTGCCAGCAGTCATGACGGAGTGGGTACCGGGGAGCTGTTTTTT.